Shown below are 27 T cell receptor beta chains from a single sample sequenced in a study of response to subunit inactivated influenza vaccine. One entry per CDR3 protein results from TCRdb running MiXCR on the RT-PCR reads. The repertoire holds about 570,000 distinct CDR3 sequences, approximately 10% seen once, with 9.5% to 12% in the top ten. This sample was also put to use in a study of T cells expressing NK-cell markers. That investigation notes: Template switching by 5'RACE with UMIs generated the TCR beta cDNA.

The source was PBMCs from blood, collected on the day of vaccination. The source of these receptors is a man aged 45-65 years who received an inactivated influenza vaccine.

This clonotype was detected many times. The chain links TRBV20-1 to TRBJ2-1; 11 nucleotides align to TRBD1. The J segment lost 5 bases and the V segment lost 3 bases, leaving 3 bases of the junction unmatched. Germline V gene lookup returns CDR1 DFQATT and CDR2 SNEGSKA (reference sequence). This CDR3 contains 14 residues. CDR3 sequence reads: CSASGDRGNNEQFF. The CDR3 DNA is TGCAGTGCTAGTGGGGACAGGGGGAACAATGAGCAGTTCTTC.

The chain combines TRBV5-1 with TRBJ2-1, with 9 bases that match TRBD2. The CDR3 spans 17 residues. The V and J ends lost 2 bases and 4 bases, in that order; junction bases with no gene match: 10. CDR1 SGHRS and CDR2 YFSETQ come from the germline V gene. CDR3 region: CASSFWYGTSRYNEQFF. The CDR3 DNA is TGCGCCAGCAGCTTTTGGTACGGGACTAGCAGGTACAATGAGCAGTTCTTC.

This chain joins TRBV28 and TRBJ2-3, with 7 nucleotides matching TRBD2. Trimming at V came to 4 bases and at J to 3 bases, leaving 7 bases not matched to a gene. The CDR3 spans 15 residues. CDR1 MDHEN and CDR2 SYDVKM come from the germline V gene. In DNA form, the CDR3 reads TGTGCCAGCAGTTCCCGGGGGGTGGCAACAGATACGCAGTATTTT. Amino acids: CASSSRGVATDTQYF.

This clonotype turned up a few times. The V call is TRBV20-1, the J call TRBJ2-3; 11 bases fit TRBD2. The CDR3 spans 15 residues. After removal of 6 bases from V and 3 bases from J, the junction contained 8 bases not matched to a gene. Germline V gene lookup returns CDR1 DFQATT and CDR2 SNEGSKA (reference sequence). The CDR3 here is CSALSSGGLTDTQYF. In DNA, the CDR3 is TGCAGTGCCCTATCTAGCGGGGGGCTGACAGATACGCAGTATTTT.

This clonotype was found a few times. V gene TRBV5-1 combines with J gene TRBJ2-7; 7 bases match TRBD2. The CDR3 covers 16 residues. Germline assignment: CDR1 SGHRS and CDR2 YFSETQ. Germline trimming cut 0 bases from V and 1 base from J; bases unmatched to any gene: 7. The CDR3 nucleotides are TGCGCCAGCAGCTTGGGAGGCGGGAGCATATCCTACGAGCAGTACTTC. Translated, it gives CASSLGGGSISYEQYF.

The chain joins TRBV7-9 to TRBJ2-1; the D call may be TRBD1 or TRBD2 (5 bases each). The CDR3 sequence is 14 residues long. Germline CDR1 reads SEHNR; CDR2 reads FQNEAQ (reference sequence). Trimming took off 1 base at V and 9 bases at J, with 13 bases between the two ends. The CDR3 region has the DNA TGTGCCAGCAGCTTAGGGGGCTTCGGGGTTGAGCAGTTCTTC. It codes for CASSLGGFGVEQFF.

This clonotype was seen at least ten times. V and J are TRBV5-1 and TRBJ1-2, with a possible D match to TRBD1 (5 bases). Trimming pared 4 bases from V and 7 bases from J, leaving 14 bases between. CDR1 SGHRS and CDR2 YFSETQ come from the germline V gene. The CDR3 runs to 13 residues. The DNA of the CDR3 is TGCGCCAGCAGCGTTGACAGACGGGGTGGCTACACCTTC. Its translation: CASSVDRRGGYTF.

V gene TRBV9 combines with J gene TRBJ2-2; tentatively, D is TRBD2 (5 bases). The V and J ends lost 0 bases and 8 bases respectively, with 17 bases between them. CDR1 and CDR2 from the germline V gene are SGDLS and YYNGEE. This CDR3 region has 16 residues. The CDR3 loop is CASSVGLNGDSGELFF. CDR3 nucleotide sequence: TGTGCCAGCAGCGTAGGACTGAACGGGGATAGTGGGGAGCTGTTTTTT.

This clonotype has at least ten counts. This chain joins TRBV11-2 and TRBJ1-2; D is uncertain. V lost 5 bases, J lost 8 bases, and 12 bases lay in between. Germline CDR1 is SGHAT and CDR2 is FQNNGV. The CDR3 has 12 amino acids. For the CDR3, the DNA is TGTGCCAGCAGCAAGGGTACGGTCGGCTACACCTTC. Protein sequence: CASSKGTVGYTF.

The chain is built from TRBV6-2 or TRBV6-3 and TRBJ2-7; 9 positions agree with TRBD1. Looked up from germline, CDR1 is MNHEY and CDR2 is SVGEGT. The CDR3 loop spans 15 amino acids. The ends lost 2 bases at V and 3 bases at J; junction bases unmatched: 5. CDR3 loop: CASSYAGQGFYEQYF. The DNA of the CDR3 is TGTGCCAGCAGTTACGCGGGACAGGGCTTCTACGAGCAGTACTTC.

This clonotype was observed a few times. This chain connects TRBV12-3 or TRBV12-4 to TRBJ1-5; D is unclear. V was cut by 5 bases and J by 3 bases, with 20 bases left in between. This CDR3 has 17 amino acids. CDR3 loop: CASSTGLQAALNQPQHF. In nucleotides, the CDR3 is TGTGCCAGCAGTACCGGGCTTCAGGCAGCACTCAATCAGCCCCAGCATTTT.

Ten or more counts support this clonotype. The chain has TRBV5-1 and TRBJ1-1; D is uncertain. V was pared by 1 base and J by 0 bases, with 16 bases between. This CDR3 is built from 17 residues. CDR1 SGHRS and CDR2 YFSETQ come from the germline V gene. CDR3 loop: CASSLSRVGAMNTEAFF. Here the CDR3 DNA reads TGCGCCAGCAGCTTGTCCCGGGTAGGTGCCATGAACACTGAAGCTTTCTTT.

The J gene is TRBJ2-2, the V gene TRBV9; 8 bases align to TRBD1. This CDR3 contains 15 residues. Germline V gene data show CDR1 as SGDLS and CDR2 as YYNGEE. V shed 1 base, J shed 5 bases, and the junction held 4 bases outside the gene matches. The CDR3 region has the DNA TGTGCCAGCAGCGTAATGCAGGGGGCTACCGGGGAGCTGTTTTTT. Translated: CASSVMQGATGELFF.

The chain recombines TRBV7-2 with TRBJ2-3; 11 positions agree with TRBD2. Germline lookup yields CDR1 SGHTA and CDR2 FQGNSA. The CDR3 sequence is 14 residues long. V gave up 8 bases and J gave up 7 bases; unmatched junction bases: 8. The CDR3 is CASSSGRTTHTQYF. The CDR3 coding sequence is TGTGCCAGCTCTAGCGGGAGGACCACCCATACGCAGTATTTT.

This clonotype was observed a few times. This rearrangement joins TRBV12-3 or TRBV12-4 to TRBJ1-5, with D unresolved. V was cut by 5 bases and J by 0 bases, with 14 bases left in between. The CDR3 totals 16 residues. The chain's CDR3 is CASSPFPGDSNQPQHF. The CDR3 region has the DNA TGTGCCAGCAGTCCGTTCCCCGGGGATAGCAATCAGCCCCAGCATTTT.

The V call is TRBV7-8, the J call TRBJ2-1, with 9 bases aligning to TRBD2. Germline lookup yields CDR1 SGHVS and CDR2 FQNEAQ. CDR3 length equals 16 residues. V shed 0 bases, J shed 5 bases, and the junction held 5 bases outside the gene matches. The chain's CDR3 is CASSLAPSGNNNEQFF. The CDR3 bases are TGTGCCAGCAGCTTAGCGCCTAGCGGGAATAACAATGAGCAGTTCTTC.

This chain connects TRBV29-1 to TRBJ1-5; tentative D call: TRBD1 (5 bases). V shed 4 bases and J shed 4 bases, with 8 bases lying between them. CDR3 length equals 12 residues. Germline values: CDR1 SQVTM, CDR2 ANQGSEA. CDR3 sequence: CSVGGENQPQHF. In nucleotides, the CDR3 is TGCAGCGTTGGGGGGGAAAATCAGCCCCAGCATTTT. Drawing the rest from reference TRBV29-1 and TRBJ1-5, the complete variable domain is SAVISQKPSRDICQRGTSLTIQCQVDSQVTMMFWYRQQPGQSLTLIATANQGSEATYESGFVIDKFPISRPNLTFSTLTVSNMSPEDSSIYLCSVGGENQPQHFGDGTRLSIL.

This clonotype came up a few times. This chain connects TRBV28 to TRBJ2-2, with D perhaps matching TRBD1 or TRBD2 (6 bases each). In germline, CDR1 is MDHEN, CDR2 SYDVKM. The CDR3 has 17 amino acids. Trimming pared 4 bases from V and 4 bases from J, leaving 19 bases between. The CDR3 loop is CASSSLGVGGPTGELFF. As DNA, the CDR3 is TGTGCCAGCAGTTCCCTCGGGGTTGGGGGGCCCACCGGGGAGCTGTTTTTT.

This clonotype appeared a few times. This chain joins TRBV3-1 and TRBJ2-2; 11 bases align to TRBD2. Germline CDR1 LGHDT, CDR2 YNNKEL (reference sequence). This CDR3 region has 15 residues. With V trimmed by 3 bases and J by 6 bases, 3 bases remained unmatched. As DNA, the CDR3 is TGTGCCAGCAGCCACCGACTAGCGGGACCCGGGGAGCTGTTTTTT. Its protein is CASSHRLAGPGELFF.

The CDR3 spells CATSRDGARTYEQYF. CDR3 DNA sequence: TGTGCCACCAGCAGAGATGGGGCACGGACCTACGAGCAGTACTTC. The chain links TRBV15 to TRBJ2-7; D may be TRBD1 (5 bases). Per germline, CDR1 LNHNV and CDR2 YYDKDF (reference sequence). V lost 0 bases and J lost 2, with 11 bases in between. The CDR3 loop spans 15 amino acids. The complete variable domain, with remaining parts taken from reference TRBV15 and TRBJ2-7, reads DAMVIQNPRYQVTQFGKPVTLSCSQTLNHNVMYWYQQKSSQAPKLLFHYYDKDFNNEADTPDNFQSRRPNTSFCFLDIRSPGLGDTAMYLCATSRDGARTYEQYFGPGTRLTVT.

In this sample, this clonotype turned up a few times. The CDR3 DNA sequence: TGTGCCAGCAGTCAAGACCTAAACCCCAATGAGCAGTTCTTC. It yields the protein CASSQDLNPNEQFF. This chain joins TRBV12-3 or TRBV12-4 and TRBJ2-1; D remains unclear. Trimming took off 5 bases at V and 6 bases at J, with 14 bases between the two ends. The CDR3 length is 14 residues.

The chain combines TRBV4-2 with TRBJ2-1; D is unclear. Germline assignment: CDR1 LGHNA and CDR2 YNFKEQ. This CDR3 has 19 residues. V was cut by 4 bases and J by 0 bases, with 22 bases left in between. CDR3 nucleotide sequence: TGTGCCAGCAGCCCCCGCCCAGTAAGAACGAGAATCTCCTACAATGAGCAGTTCTTC. Protein product: CASSPRPVRTRISYNEQFF.

V usage is TRBV6-2 or TRBV6-3 and J usage is TRBJ2-1, with D tentatively TRBD1 (5 bases). V lost 1 base and J lost 3, with 7 bases in between. The germline gives CDR1 MNHEY, CDR2 SVGEGT. This CDR3 has 14 amino acids. CDR3 sequence (DNA): TGTGCCAGCAGTTACTTAGGGGTCTACAATGAGCAGTTCTTC. Translation gives CASSYLGVYNEQFF.

The rearrangement uses TRBV6-5 and TRBJ1-1; 9 bases map to TRBD1. Germline lookup yields CDR1 MNHEY and CDR2 SVGAGI. CDR3 length equals 15 residues. V was clipped by 2 bases and J by 5 bases; unmatched bases: 6. The CDR3 sequence is CASSYTGTGRTEAFF. The CDR3 nucleotides read TGTGCCAGCAGTTACACCGGGACAGGGAGGACTGAAGCTTTCTTT.

The rearrangement links TRBV5-4 to TRBJ1-1, with D tentatively TRBD1 (6 bases). CDR3 size: 13 residues. V was cut by 4 bases and J by 6 bases, with 13 bases left in between. The germline CDR1 and CDR2 sequences are SGHNT and YYREEE (reference sequence). The CDR3 nucleotides are TGTGCCAGCAGCAGGAACAGGGTCCCTGAAGCTTTCTTT. The encoded protein is CASSRNRVPEAFF.

There are a few counts of this clonotype. The chain recombines TRBV7-2 with TRBJ2-5; the match to TRBD1 covers 9 bases. V lost 0 bases and J lost 1; bases outside the gene matches: 9. Germline CDR1 reads SGHTA; CDR2 reads FQGNSA. This CDR3 is built from 18 residues. The CDR3 reads CASSLAYLGQGFQETQYF. CDR3 bases: TGTGCCAGCAGCTTAGCGTACCTGGGACAGGGCTTCCAAGAGACCCAGTACTTC.

This clonotype was seen at least ten times. The J gene is TRBJ1-1, the V gene TRBV5-1, with D unclear. Trimming shortened V by 1 base and J by 3 bases, and 7 bases separated the two germline ends. CDR1 and CDR2 from the germline V gene are SGHRS and YFSETQ. The CDR3 is 13 amino acids. The CDR3 DNA reads TGCGCCAGCAGCTTGTCCGGGGACACTGAAGCTTTCTTT. Translated, it gives CASSLSGDTEAFF.